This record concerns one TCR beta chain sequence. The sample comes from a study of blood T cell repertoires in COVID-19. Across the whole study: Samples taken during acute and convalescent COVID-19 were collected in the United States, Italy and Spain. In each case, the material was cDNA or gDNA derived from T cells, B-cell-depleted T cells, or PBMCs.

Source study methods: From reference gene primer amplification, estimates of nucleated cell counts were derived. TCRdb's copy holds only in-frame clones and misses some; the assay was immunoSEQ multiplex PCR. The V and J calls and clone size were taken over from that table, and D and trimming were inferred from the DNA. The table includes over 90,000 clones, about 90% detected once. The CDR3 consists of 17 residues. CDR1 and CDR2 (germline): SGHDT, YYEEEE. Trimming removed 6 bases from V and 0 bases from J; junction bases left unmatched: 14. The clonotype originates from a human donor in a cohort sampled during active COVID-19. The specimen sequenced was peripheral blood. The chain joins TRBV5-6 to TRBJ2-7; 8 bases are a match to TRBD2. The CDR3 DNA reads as TGTGCCAGCACGGGCTGGGCGGGGGGCGAGAGCTCCTACGAGCAGTACTTC. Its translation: CASTGWAGGESSYEQYF.